The sequence of this TCR beta chain was determined in a study of Ad26.COV2.S vaccination and SARS-CoV-2 variants. This clone was detected only a few times. Specified treatment: roughly 19 received Ad26.COV2.S at low or high dose, single or two shots; 5 received placebo; per-sample allocation not given. Samples were taken on day 63 after the first vaccine or placebo injection. TCRdb's copy holds only in-frame clones and misses some; the assay was immunoSEQ multiplex PCR. The profile covers around 300,000 clones, with under 90% appearing a single time and about 5% taken by the ten largest. Material: peripheral blood, obtained in a trial of Ad26.COV2.S vaccine versus placebo. This sequence originates from a person between 18 and 59 years old who received the Ad26.COV2.S COVID-19 vaccine or a placebo.

The CDR3 reads CASSQDPEGSYEQYF. DNA of the CDR3: TGCGCCAGCAGCCAAGATCCGGAGGGGTCCTACGAGCAGTACTTC. The gene calls are TRBV4-3 and TRBJ2-7; D might be TRBD2 (6 bases). CDR1 and CDR2 from the germline V gene are LGHNA and YSLEER. Between the trimmed V and J ends, which lost 0 bases and 1 base, there was a span of 10 bases. The CDR3 is 15 residues long.